This entry describes one T cell receptor (beta chain). Its specificity is unknown. This sample was included in a study of OX40 agonist ivuxolimab in advanced cancers. Regarding the study as a whole: The average count of expanded clones was higher among CD8+ T cells than among CD4+. Clonal expansion by week 6 occurred in CD4+ and CD8+ blood T cells (at 0.1 to 3.0 mg/kg).

Assay: immunoSEQ multiplex PCR; the TCRdb copy retains only in-frame clones and omits some. There are approximately 61,000 clones in the sample; 70% to 90% occur only once, and around 2% lies in the top ten. Trimming removed 3 bases from V and 5 bases from J; junction bases left unmatched: 5. Germline CDR1 SQVTM, CDR2 ANQGSEA. This CDR3 comprises 13 residues. The receptor comes from an adult with an advanced solid tumor such as melanoma, head and neck, liver or kidney cancer. This sequence joins TRBV29-1 and TRBJ2-5, with TRBD1 identical over 8 bases. The source was CD4+ or CD8+ T cells sorted from blood, collected in a trial of the OX40 agonist ivuxolimab. CDR3 in DNA: TGCAGCGTTGATAGGACAGGGTCGGAGACCCAGTACTTC. This gives the protein CSVDRTGSETQYF. Variable domain in full (rest from reference TRBV29-1 and TRBJ2-5): SAVISQKPSRDICQRGTSLTIQCQVDSQVTMMFWYRQQPGQSLTLIATANQGSEATYESGFVIDKFPISRPNLTFSTLTVSNMSPEDSSIYLCSVDRTGSETQYFGPGTRLLVL.